The clone carrying this T cell receptor beta chain was observed at least ten times. This may come from a read error, since a much larger clone is one base off. Germline CDR1 MNHNS, CDR2 SASEGT. CDR3 size: 17 residues. TCR beta CDR3 regions were amplified from RNA transcripts. Scientists carried out first-round RT-PCR using HTBI primers and then a second-round multiplex PCR. Using its own MiXCR run on the multiplex PCR reads, TCRdb lists one record per CDR3 protein. Among approximately 210,000 distinct CDR3 sequences listed, 20% to 25% were seen once. This sample is drawn from a study of Graves' ophthalmopathy and Graves' hyperthyroidism.

The sample comprised peripheral blood. V gene TRBV6-1 combines with J gene TRBJ1-1, with 7 bases aligning to TRBD1. This TCR was sampled from a woman between 50 and 59 years old with Graves' ophthalmopathy. Here the CDR3 DNA reads TGTGCCAGCAATACAGGGGCAGGGGTTGAGGTGAACACTGGAGCTTTCTTT. This gives the protein CASNTGAGVEVNTGAFF.